What follows are 25 T cell receptor beta chains derived from one specimen sequenced in a study of blood T cell repertoires in COVID-19. Some clones are missing from TCRdb's copy, which holds only in-frame ones; the method was immunoSEQ multiplex PCR. This table holds 80,000 to 95,000 clones, about 85% found once. Sequenced sample: peripheral blood. These receptors were collected from a man aged 80 or over with acute or convalescent COVID-19.

The genes are TRBV5-4 and TRBJ2-1; TRBD2 matches 11 bases. V lost 2 bases to trimming and J lost 6 bases; unmatched junction nucleotides: 4. The CDR3 runs 15 residues. Germline lookup yields CDR1 SGHNT and CDR2 YYREEE (reference sequence). CDR3 DNA: TGTGCCAGCAGCTTACTAGCGGGAGTAGCCAATGAGCAGTTCTTC. Translation: CASSLLAGVANEQFF.

V and J are TRBV5-1 and TRBJ2-5; D perhaps matches TRBD2 (5 bases). Trimming cost V 1 base and J 0 bases, with 7 bases left between them. Germline CDR1 reads SGHRS; CDR2 reads YFSETQ. This CDR3 has 14 residues. The DNA of the CDR3 is TGCGCCAGCAGCTTGTCGGGGTACCAAGAGACCCAGTACTTC. Its translation is CASSLSGYQETQYF. The whole variable domain, remainder taken from reference TRBV5-1 and TRBJ2-5, is KAGVTQTPRYLIKTRGQQVTLSCSPISGHRSVSWYQQTPGQGLQFLFEYFSETQRNKGNFPGRFSGRQFSNSRSEMNVSTLELGDSALYLCASSLSGYQETQYFGPGTRLLVL.

The J gene is TRBJ1-6, the V gene TRBV30; tentatively, D is TRBD1 (6 bases). Germline V gene sequence: CDR1 GTSNPN, CDR2 SVGIG (reference sequence). The CDR3 sequence is 14 residues long. The V end lost 5 bases, the J end lost 9 bases, and 17 bases lay between the germline ends. CDR3: CAWGQSGLSSPLHF. DNA for the CDR3: TGTGCCTGGGGACAGTCGGGACTTAGTTCACCCCTCCACTTT.

Here the CDR3 DNA reads TGTGCCAGCCGACTAGCGGGAGTCAATGAGCAGTTCTTC. Amino acids: CASRLAGVNEQFF. J is TRBJ2-1 and V is TRBV10-3, with 12 bases aligning to TRBD2. Germline V CDR1 and CDR2: ENHRY, SYGVKD. J gave up 6 bases and V 10 bases, and 4 bases lay outside the gene matches. CDR3 length: 13 residues.

V is TRBV3-1 (or the pseudogene TRBV3-2) and J is TRBJ1-6, with a possible D match to TRBD1 (6 bases). Germline V CDR1 and CDR2: LGHDT, YNNKEL (reference sequence). The germline V and J ends were trimmed by 1 base and 4 bases, with 11 bases remaining between them. The CDR3 has 16 amino acids. The DNA of the CDR3 is TGTGCCAGCAGCCAAGCTAGGACAGCTTATAATTCACCCCTCCACTTT. Its translation is CASSQARTAYNSPLHF.

This sequence joins TRBV28 and TRBJ1-5, with D possibly being TRBD1 (6 bases). Germline V gene lookup returns CDR1 MDHEN and CDR2 SYDVKM. Trimming removed 9 bases at V and 0 bases at J, with 9 bases between. This CDR3 contains 13 residues. The CDR3 spells CASHRDSNQPQHF. In nucleotides, the CDR3 is TGTGCCAGTCACAGGGATAGCAATCAGCCCCAGCATTTT.

This clone was seen only once. The genes are TRBV4-2 and TRBJ2-3, with D possibly TRBD2 on 6 matching bases. V was shortened by 4 bases and J by 4 bases, with 15 bases between the two germline ends. The CDR3 covers 15 residues. Germline CDR1 LGHNA, CDR2 YNFKEQ. The CDR3 reads CASSPASGGADTQYF. The CDR3, as DNA: TGTGCCAGCAGCCCAGCGAGCGGAGGGGCAGATACGCAGTATTTT.

The chain is built from TRBV5-4 and TRBJ2-3, with D hard to call. Trimming cost V 1 base and J 0 bases, with 3 bases left between them. CDR3 length: 13 amino acids. Germline CDR1 reads SGHNT; CDR2 reads YYREEE (reference sequence). The CDR3 sequence: CASSLLSTDTQYF. In DNA form, the CDR3 reads TGTGCCAGCAGCTTGCTCAGCACAGATACGCAGTATTTT.

J is TRBJ2-2 and V is TRBV6-5; 10 bases align to TRBD1. Germline lookup yields CDR1 MNHEY and CDR2 SVGAGI. The CDR3 is 15 residues long. J lost 5 bases, V lost 8 bases, and 8 bases had no gene match. The CDR3 nucleotides are TGTGCCAGCCACGGGACAGGGGAGGGTACCGGGGAGCTGTTTTTT. Translated, it gives CASHGTGEGTGELFF.

Points on this clone: Other DNA sequences in this sample translate to the same CDR3. The rearrangement uses TRBV19 and TRBJ2-3; 10 nucleotides match TRBD2. With V trimmed by 5 bases and J by 3 bases, 5 bases remained unmatched. Germline V CDR1 and CDR2: LNHDA, SQIVND (reference sequence). The CDR3 runs to 15 residues. Here the CDR3 DNA reads TGTGCCAGTAGTCCTTCTAGCGGGAGAACAGATACGCAGTATTTT. It is translated as CASSPSSGRTDTQYF.

This clone was detected only once. The chain uses TRBV2 and TRBJ2-7, with 12 nucleotides matching TRBD2. V shed 6 bases, J shed 4 bases, and the junction held 7 bases outside the gene matches. The germline CDR1 and CDR2 sequences are SNHLY and FYNNEI. This CDR3 has 15 amino acids. Here the CDR3 reads CASRFPGTSGYEQYF. The CDR3, as DNA: TGTGCCAGCAGGTTCCCCGGGACTAGCGGGTACGAGCAGTACTTC.

This clone came up once. The chain has TRBV5-1 and TRBJ2-5; D possibly corresponds to TRBD2 (6 bases). Trimming took 0 bases from V and 5 from J, leaving 11 bases between them. The CDR3 covers 14 residues. CDR1 is SGHRS and CDR2 is YFSETQ in the germline V gene. CDR3 nucleotides: TGCGCCAGCAGCTTGGGGGGCGGAGGGGAGACCCAGTACTTC. The encoded protein is CASSLGGGGETQYF. The variable domain in full, completed from reference TRBV5-1 and TRBJ2-5, reads KAGVTQTPRYLIKTRGQQVTLSCSPISGHRSVSWYQQTPGQGLQFLFEYFSETQRNKGNFPGRFSGRQFSNSRSEMNVSTLELGDSALYLCASSLGGGGETQYFGPGTRLLVL.

The chain joins TRBV7-6 to TRBJ2-1; D might be TRBD2 (6 bases). CDR3 length: 16 residues. Trimming pared 1 base from V and 5 bases from J, leaving 15 bases between. Germline-derived CDR1 and CDR2 are SGHVS and FNYEAQ. Here the CDR3 reads CASSLVVAELHNEQFF. The CDR3 coding sequence is TGTGCCAGCAGCTTAGTAGTAGCGGAGCTACACAATGAGCAGTTCTTC.

The table lists this clone with a few counts. V and J are TRBV5-1 and TRBJ2-7, with D uncertain. Trimming took 1 base from V and 5 from J, leaving 13 bases between them. The CDR3 runs 14 residues. Germline-derived CDR1 and CDR2 are SGHRS and YFSETQ. The CDR3 here is CASSLSVRSHEQYF. The CDR3 DNA reads as TGCGCCAGCAGCTTGAGCGTCCGCAGCCACGAGCAGTACTTC.

The chain uses TRBV11-3 and TRBJ2-3; unclear D gene. Trimming removed 6 bases at V and 2 bases at J, with 15 bases between. The CDR3 has 15 residues. Germline V gene lookup returns CDR1 SGHNT and CDR2 YENEEA. The DNA of the CDR3 is TGTGCCAGCAGTTCCAGTGATGGGCCCACAGATACGCAGTATTTT. Its protein is CASSSSDGPTDTQYF.

This chain connects TRBV18 to TRBJ1-1, with TRBD1 as a possible D gene (6 bases). The CDR3 loop spans 12 amino acids. Germline assignment: CDR1 KGHSH and CDR2 LQKENI. Trimming pared 3 bases from V and 8 bases from J, leaving 10 bases between. In DNA form, the CDR3 reads TGTGCCAGCTCACCGCCGGGACAAGAAGCTTTCTTT. This encodes CASSPPGQEAFF.

This chain uses TRBV28 with TRBJ1-2; unclear D gene. This CDR3 spans 13 amino acids. CDR1 MDHEN and CDR2 SYDVKM come from the germline V gene. V was shortened by 3 bases and J by 3 bases, with 8 bases between the two germline ends. CDR3 amino acids: CASSFLVDYGYTF. CDR3 bases: TGTGCCAGCAGTTTTCTAGTGGACTATGGCTACACCTTC.

The CDR3 sequence is CASSSGGGAYNEQFF. In nucleotides, the CDR3 is TGTGCCAGCAGCTCCGGCGGGGGGGCCTACAATGAGCAGTTCTTC. The chain combines TRBV5-4 with TRBJ2-1, with 9 bases fitting TRBD2. Germline loops: CDR1 SGHNT, CDR2 YYREEE (reference sequence). The CDR3 is 15 amino acids. J lost 2 bases, V lost 3 bases, and 3 bases had no gene match.

The chain has TRBV20-1 and TRBJ1-2, with 8 bases matching TRBD1. V was pared by 8 bases and J by 6 bases, with 5 bases of the junction left unmatched. The CDR3 has 11 amino acids. CDR1 is DFQATT, CDR2 SNEGSKA, per germline (reference sequence). The CDR3 protein is CSPRTGHGYTF. The CDR3 DNA reads as TGCAGTCCACGGACAGGGCATGGCTACACCTTC.

This chain links TRBV18 with TRBJ1-1; possible D gene TRBD1, 6 bases. Germline loops: CDR1 KGHSH, CDR2 LQKENI. With 8 bases removed from V and 5 bases from J, the gap between germline ends came to 18 bases. This CDR3 spans 14 amino acids. The CDR3 DNA reads as TGTGCCAGCCTCCCCGCAGGGGCGGTAACTGAAGCTTTCTTT. Protein product: CASLPAGAVTEAFF.

This rearrangement joins TRBV5-6 to TRBJ2-7; D not certain. Germline loops: CDR1 SGHDT, CDR2 YYEEEE. Trimming stripped 0 bases from V and 3 bases from J, with 10 bases between. The CDR3 length is 14 residues. CDR3 residues: CASSLVGGDYEQYF. For the CDR3, the DNA is TGTGCCAGCAGCTTGGTCGGCGGAGACTACGAGCAGTACTTC.

The J gene is TRBJ2-5, the V gene TRBV20-1; D may be TRBD2 (5 bases). Germline values: CDR1 DFQATT, CDR2 SNEGSKA (reference sequence). Between the trimmed V and J ends, which lost 3 bases and 5 bases, there was a span of 13 bases. The CDR3 extends over 13 amino acids. CDR3 region: CSASTTWRETQYF. DNA of the CDR3: TGCAGTGCTAGTACAACCTGGAGGGAGACCCAGTACTTC.

The CDR3 protein is CATRLAGPQYTQYF. Written as DNA, the CDR3 is TGTGCCACCAGACTAGCGGGACCACAGTATACGCAGTATTTT. The V and J genes are TRBV15 and TRBJ2-3; 10 bases agree with TRBD2. The trim removed 6 bases at V and 7 bases at J, leaving 7 bases unmatched. This CDR3 comprises 14 residues. Germline CDR1 LNHNV, CDR2 YYDKDF (reference sequence).

The chain uses TRBV28 and TRBJ2-2; tentatively, D is TRBD2 (6 bases). Per germline, CDR1 MDHEN and CDR2 SYDVKM. CDR3 length: 15 amino acids. V lost 2 bases and J 5 bases, leaving 12 bases between the germline ends. The CDR3 loop reads CASSLPRLVTGELFF. Here the CDR3 DNA reads TGTGCCAGCAGTTTACCAAGACTAGTTACCGGGGAGCTGTTTTTT.

In its sample, this clone was seen once. This chain connects TRBV15 to TRBJ2-7, with D possibly being TRBD2 (5 bases). Germline V gene data show CDR1 as LNHNV and CDR2 as YYDKDF (reference sequence). The CDR3 is made up of 11 amino acids. V was clipped by 8 bases and J by 5 bases, with 10 bases between them. Here the CDR3 DNA reads TGTGCCACCGAATTGCGGGACGAGCAGTACTTC. Its translation is CATELRDEQYF.